In this sample, the clone carrying this T cell receptor (beta chain) turned up a few times. What it binds is unknown. Both peripheral blood and punch biopsies of lesional scalp skin were obtained from patients who had alopecia areata. From germline, CDR1 is SGHAT and CDR2 FQNNGV. Trimming shortened V by 5 bases and J by 2 bases, and 12 bases separated the two germline ends. The CDR3 extends over 14 amino acids. cDNA prepared by RNA extraction and subsequent reverse transcription served as the template for sequencing. Sequencing was performed with immunoSEQ multiplex PCR; in TCRdb, only in-frame clones are kept and a portion is missing. This repertoire shows 120,000 or so clones, 58% found once; its top ten account for 4.5% to 5.5%. The data derive from a study of CD8+ T cells in alopecia areata. Across the whole study: Patients in the treated group were given tofacitinib by mouth, 5 to 10 mg twice a day. Tofacitinib exposure lasted 6 to 18 months, followed by 6 months off drug. Study results and caveats: The study found TCR sharing across patients less clear than in mice, possibly for HLA reasons.

The receptor was derived from a human donor with alopecia areata. Sample: CD4+ T cells sorted from blood, taken at week 0. The rearrangement links TRBV11-2 to TRBJ2-5, with D tentatively TRBD1 or TRBD2 (5 bases each). In nucleotides, the CDR3 is TGTGCCAGCAGCAATGCCGGGACGCAAGAGACCCAGTACTTC. Translating gives CASSNAGTQETQYF. Supplemented by reference TRBV11-2 and TRBJ2-5, the full variable domain reads EAGVAQSPRYKIIEKRQSVAFWCNPISGHATLYWYQQILGQGPKLLIQFQNNGVVDDSQLPKDRFSAERLKGVDSTLKIQPAKLEDSAVYLCASSNAGTQETQYFGPGTRLLVL.